The 18 T cell receptor beta chains in this list originate from one sample, sequenced in a study of cytomegalovirus exposure and HLA in healthy donors. This PCR relied on a set of 60 Vbeta primers and 13 Jbeta primers. Repertoires were generated with immunoSEQ multiplex PCR, while TCRdb's copy carries only in-frame clones and drops some. Among 100,000 to 150,000 clones listed, 81% were seen once. Specimen: PBMCs. The receptors were gathered from a man aged 18 to 35 in good health and CMV-seronegative.

V and J are TRBV6-6 and TRBJ2-2; D gene uncertain. Germline loops: CDR1 MNHNY, CDR2 SVGAGI (reference sequence). V lost 6 bases and J 7 bases, leaving 15 bases between the germline ends. The CDR3 extends over 14 amino acids. The CDR3 nucleotides are TGTGCCAGCAGCCCCCATTTCGGTGACGGGGAGCTGTTTTTT. It translates to CASSPHFGDGELFF.

Notes on this clone: A read error may account for a junction end that differs from germline. The chain couples TRBV7-9 to TRBJ2-3; 9 nucleotides align to TRBD1. Germline loops: CDR1 SEHNR, CDR2 FQNEAQ (reference sequence). This CDR3 spans 16 amino acids. The DNA for the CDR3 is TGTTCCAGCAGCTGGGACAGGGAGAGACCCAGCGGTACGCAGTATTTT. This sequence encodes CSSSWDRERPSGTQYF.

This clone was observed a handful of times. The chain employs TRBV9 and TRBJ2-7, with 9 positions matching TRBD1. With V trimmed by 2 bases and J by 8 bases, 11 bases remained unmatched. Germline CDR1 reads SGDLS; CDR2 reads YYNGEE. This CDR3 is built from 15 residues. The CDR3 is CASSVDRDRVSKQYF. The CDR3 bases are TGTGCCAGCAGCGTCGACCGGGACAGGGTCAGTAAGCAGTACTTC.

The V and J genes are TRBV9 and TRBJ1-6; no clear D gene. The CDR3 is made up of 13 amino acids. The ends were cut back, 2 bases at V and 7 bases at J, with 7 bases in the middle. Germline values: CDR1 SGDLS, CDR2 YYNGEE. The CDR3 is CASSVTGNSPLHF. CDR3 bases: TGTGCCAGCAGCGTTACGGGAAATTCACCCCTCCACTTT.

The V call is TRBV19, the J call TRBJ1-6; possible D gene TRBD1, 5 bases. The CDR3 has 14 residues. From germline, CDR1 is LNHDA and CDR2 SQIVND (reference sequence). V gave up 4 bases and J gave up 9 bases, with 13 bases separating them. The CDR3 DNA follows: TGTGCCAGTAGTACCGTTCAAAGGGGTTCACCCCTCCACTTT. Its protein product is CASSTVQRGSPLHF.

The chain employs TRBV18 and TRBJ1-1; no firm D call. CDR1 and CDR2 from the germline V gene are KGHSH and LQKENI. The CDR3 length is 12 residues. The CDR3 loop reads CTKLSGNTEAFF. The CDR3 DNA is TGTACCAAACTTTCAGGGAACACTGAAGCTTTCTTT.

The chain employs TRBV10-2 and TRBJ2-5; TRBD1 matches 8 bases. J gave up 5 bases and V 3 bases, and 8 bases lay outside the gene matches. Germline lookup yields CDR1 WSHSY and CDR2 SAAADI. CDR3 length: 15 amino acids. CDR3 protein: CASSEDRGIGETQYF. The CDR3 nucleotides read TGCGCCAGCAGTGAAGACAGGGGAATAGGGGAGACCCAGTACTTC.

Comment on this clone: The same CDR3 can be traced to other DNA sequences in this sample. The genes are TRBV19 and TRBJ1-2; perhaps TRBD1 as D (5 bases). Germline V CDR1 and CDR2: LNHDA, SQIVND (reference sequence). Trimming stripped 6 bases from V and 4 bases from J, with 12 bases between. CDR3 length: 13 amino acids. This CDR3 is CASSTTGRYGYTF. The CDR3 nucleotides are TGTGCCAGTAGCACTACAGGCCGCTATGGCTACACCTTC.

The chain has TRBV7-3 and TRBJ2-2, with 9 nucleotides matching TRBD1. The germline V gene encodes CDR1 SGHTA and CDR2 FQGTGA. The V segment lost 2 bases and the J segment 3 bases; nucleotides outside the gene matches: 1. This CDR3 comprises 15 residues. Here the CDR3 DNA reads TGTGCCAGCAGCTTAGGACAGGGGTACACCGGGGAGCTGTTTTTT. This gives the protein CASSLGQGYTGELFF.

The rearrangement uses TRBV7-6 and TRBJ1-3, with TRBD1 as a possible D gene (5 bases). V dropped 4 bases and J dropped 0 bases, with 10 bases sitting between them. The germline gives CDR1 SGHVS, CDR2 FNYEAQ. CDR3 length equals 15 residues. CDR3 in amino acids: CASSYRQSSGNTIYF. In nucleotides, the CDR3 is TGTGCCAGCAGCTACAGACAGAGCTCTGGAAACACCATATATTTT.

This clone has just one count. The gene calls are TRBV2 and TRBJ1-2, with D possibly matching TRBD1 (6 bases). The CDR3 is 16 amino acids. V lost 6 bases to trimming and J lost 8 bases, with 25 bases between them. CDR1 and CDR2 (germline): SNHLY, FYNNEI. The CDR3 DNA reads as TGTGCCAGCAGCGAGCCCCCGGGACAATATACGAGAGGCTACACCTTC. Translated, it gives CASSEPPGQYTRGYTF.

The rearrangement uses TRBV14 and TRBJ2-7; D is uncertain. The ends were cut back, 5 bases at V and 1 base at J, with 3 bases in the middle. Germline values: CDR1 SGHDN, CDR2 FVKESK. The length of the CDR3 is 11 residues. CDR3 coding DNA: TGTGCCAGCAGCTTATCCTACGAGCAGTACTTC. Amino acid sequence: CASSLSYEQYF.

The sample holds a few counts of this clone. The V and J genes are TRBV27 and TRBJ1-3; D is ambiguous. This CDR3 comprises 14 residues. CDR1 MNHEY and CDR2 SMNVEV come from the germline V gene (reference sequence). The V end lost 3 bases, the J end lost 0 bases, and 6 bases lay between the germline ends. Here the CDR3 reads CASSFGGSGNTIYF. CDR3 coding DNA: TGTGCCAGCAGTTTCGGTGGCTCTGGAAACACCATATATTTT.

The chain couples TRBV2 to TRBJ2-5; 8 bases line up with TRBD2. The V gene's germline CDR1 is SNHLY and CDR2 FYNNEI. The CDR3 runs to 14 residues. V lost 5 bases to trimming and J lost 5 bases; unmatched junction nucleotides: 7. The CDR3 loop reads CASSPGTRGETQYF. The CDR3, as DNA: TGTGCCAGCAGTCCTGGGACTAGGGGCGAGACCCAGTACTTC.

This CDR3 reads CASSRGGNTEAFF. The CDR3 coding sequence is TGCGCCAGCAGCAGGGGGGGGAACACTGAAGCTTTCTTT. The chain joins TRBV5-1 to TRBJ1-1, with TRBD1 as a possible D gene (6 bases). Germline V gives CDR1 SGHRS, CDR2 YFSETQ. The ends were cut back, 4 bases at V and 1 base at J, with 8 bases in the middle. CDR3 length equals 13 residues.

The V gene is TRBV5-4, the J gene TRBJ2-2; 7 nucleotides match TRBD2. This CDR3 region has 15 residues. V lost 0 bases and J lost 5; bases outside the gene matches: 4. Germline CDR1 SGHNT, CDR2 YYREEE (reference sequence). The CDR3 DNA reads TGTGCCAGCAGCTTGGGTCAGGGAGGGACCGGGGAGCTGTTTTTT. It yields the protein CASSLGQGGTGELFF.

This clone occurred once. The CDR3 DNA reads as TGCGCCAGCAGCCAAGATAGCGGGGGGCCTCTTACGCAGTATTTT. Translating it yields CASSQDSGGPLTQYF. The rearrangement joins TRBV4-1 to TRBJ2-3; 10 nucleotides agree with TRBD2. CDR3 length: 15 amino acids. Trimming removed 0 bases from V and 8 bases from J; junction bases left unmatched: 5. Germline-derived CDR1 and CDR2 are MGHRA and YSYEKL.

This sequence joins TRBV5-1 and TRBJ1-6; D ambiguous. Per the germline V gene, CDR1 is SGHRS and CDR2 is YFSETQ. The CDR3 contains 15 residues. Trimming left V 1 base short and J 9 bases short, with 14 bases between. CDR3 in DNA: TGCGCCAGCAGCTTGTCTGGTTCAACGGGTTCACCCCTCCACTTT. This encodes CASSLSGSTGSPLHF. The full variable domain, its missing parts supplied by reference TRBV5-1 and TRBJ1-6, is KAGVTQTPRYLIKTRGQQVTLSCSPISGHRSVSWYQQTPGQGLQFLFEYFSETQRNKGNFPGRFSGRQFSNSRSEMNVSTLELGDSALYLCASSLSGSTGSPLHFGNGTRLTVT.